This TCR beta chain comes out of a study of T cell responses to AZD1222 COVID-19 vaccine. Whole-study findings and limits: Repertoires in all cases were sampled only once the peak T cell response had passed. Vaccine-associated CD4 TCRs ranged over spike, dominating at 160-218 and 743-854.

Losses at the gene ends were 1 base for V and 7 bases for J; bases not matched to a gene: 3. This CDR3 is built from 13 residues. Profiling relied on immunoSEQ multiplex PCR, and the TCRdb table lists in-frame clones only, not all of them. The sample shows about 120,000 clones, around 90% of them seen only once. In the case of this clone: Its specificity is unknown.

This chain links TRBV12-3 or TRBV12-4 with TRBJ1-2, with TRBD1 identical over 7 bases. The sequence came from an adult in good health. This sample comprised peripheral blood, obtained on day 0 of AZD1222 vaccination. CDR3 in DNA: TGTGCCAGCAGTTTAGTAGGGGGCGGTGGCTACACCTTC. Its protein product is CASSLVGGGGYTF.